This T cell receptor beta chain derives from a study of OX40 agonist ivuxolimab in advanced cancers. General study findings and limits: Relative to CD4+, CD8+ T cells held more expanded clones on average.

Assay used: immunoSEQ multiplex PCR; TCRdb lists only in-frame clones, some missing. The sample holds around 100,000 clones, more than 85% seen once. As to this clone: Its antigen is not identified.

CDR1 and CDR2 (germline): SNHLY, FYNNEI. J was trimmed by 0 bases and V by 4 bases; bases with no gene match: 0. CDR3 length: 13 residues. This clonotype was sampled from an adult with an advanced solid tumor such as melanoma, head and neck, liver or kidney cancer. The rearrangement joins TRBV2 to TRBJ2-7; 7 bases align to TRBD1. The sample was CD4+ or CD8+ T cells sorted from blood, taken in a trial of the OX40 agonist ivuxolimab. In DNA, the CDR3 is TGTGCCAGCAGTGGGGACAGCTCCTACGAGCAGTACTTC. Its protein is CASSGDSSYEQYF.